This T cell receptor (beta chain) comes out of a study of T cells in women clearing cervical HPV infection. Only in-frame clones appear in the TCRdb table, and some are missing; sequencing was by immunoSEQ multiplex PCR. The ten top clones account for around 5.5%, within a sample of about 21,000 clones. With regard to this clone: Its antigen is undetermined. From the germline J gene comes the end of the CDR3, since the read stops 3 residues before it.

Study-wide points: Each sample's T-cell count was unknown, possibly confounding richness. TRBV6-7 relative abundance averaged 0.11% in cases and approximately 0.15% in controls. Effector/memory and HPV-specific T cells were not isolated, and association timing is unknown.

The CDR3 runs to 13 residues. CDR1 SQVTM and CDR2 ANQGSEA come from the germline V gene. V shed 3 bases and J shed 5 bases, with 13 bases lying between them. Prevalent HPV16 infections were excluded; only incident single HPV16 infections included. This chain links TRBV29-1 with TRBJ2-5; TRBD2 is a possible D gene (5 bases). This clonotype originated in a woman aged 18-70 years with a cervical HPV16 infection that either progressed to CIN3+ or cleared (not recorded which). Sequencing input: blood buffy coat. CDR3 protein: CSVDRGREETQYF. The CDR3 DNA, read in part, is TGCAGCGTTGATCGGGGTAGGGAGGAGACC.